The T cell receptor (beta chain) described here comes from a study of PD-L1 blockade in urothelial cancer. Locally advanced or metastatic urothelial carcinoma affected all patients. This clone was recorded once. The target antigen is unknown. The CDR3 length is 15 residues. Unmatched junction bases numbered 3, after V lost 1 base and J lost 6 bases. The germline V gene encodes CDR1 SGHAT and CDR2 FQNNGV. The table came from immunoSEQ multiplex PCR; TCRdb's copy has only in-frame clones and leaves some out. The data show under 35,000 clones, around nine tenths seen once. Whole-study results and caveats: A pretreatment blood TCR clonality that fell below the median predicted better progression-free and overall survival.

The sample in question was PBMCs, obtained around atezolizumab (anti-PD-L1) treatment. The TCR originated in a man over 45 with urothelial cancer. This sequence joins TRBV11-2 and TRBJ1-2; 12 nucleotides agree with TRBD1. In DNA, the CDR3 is TGTGCCAGCAGCTTAGTGGGACAGGGGGCGAATGGCTACACCTTC. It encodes CASSLVGQGANGYTF.